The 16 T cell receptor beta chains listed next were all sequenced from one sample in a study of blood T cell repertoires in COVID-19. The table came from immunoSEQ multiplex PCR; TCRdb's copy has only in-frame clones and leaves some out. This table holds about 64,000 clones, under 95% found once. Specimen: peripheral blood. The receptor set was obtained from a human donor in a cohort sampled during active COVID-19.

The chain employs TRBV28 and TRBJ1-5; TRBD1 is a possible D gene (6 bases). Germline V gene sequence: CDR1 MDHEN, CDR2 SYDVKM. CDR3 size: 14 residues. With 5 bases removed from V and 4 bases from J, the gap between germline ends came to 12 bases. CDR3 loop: CASSIRGGNQPQHF. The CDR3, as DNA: TGTGCCAGCAGTATCAGGGGAGGGAATCAGCCCCAGCATTTT.

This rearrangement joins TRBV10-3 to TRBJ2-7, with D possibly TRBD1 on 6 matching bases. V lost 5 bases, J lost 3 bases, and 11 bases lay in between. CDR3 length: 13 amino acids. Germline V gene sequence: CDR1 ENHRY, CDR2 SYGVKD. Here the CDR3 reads CAISSQGHYEQYF. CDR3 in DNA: TGTGCCATCAGTTCCCAGGGGCACTACGAGCAGTACTTC.

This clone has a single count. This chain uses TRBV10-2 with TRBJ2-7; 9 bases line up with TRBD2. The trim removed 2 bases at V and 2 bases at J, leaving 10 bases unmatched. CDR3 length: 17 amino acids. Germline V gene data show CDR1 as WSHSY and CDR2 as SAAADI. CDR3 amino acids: CASSERAGGMGTYEQYF. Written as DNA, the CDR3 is TGCGCCAGCAGTGAGCGGGCGGGAGGGATGGGAACCTACGAGCAGTACTTC.

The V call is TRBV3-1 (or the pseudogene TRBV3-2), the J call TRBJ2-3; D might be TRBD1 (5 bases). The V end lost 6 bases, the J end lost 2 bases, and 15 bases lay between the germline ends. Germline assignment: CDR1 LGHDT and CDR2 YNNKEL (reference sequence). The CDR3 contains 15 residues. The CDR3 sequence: CASSPLGAPTDTQYF. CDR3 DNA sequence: TGTGCCAGCAGTCCGCTAGGGGCCCCCACAGATACGCAGTATTTT.

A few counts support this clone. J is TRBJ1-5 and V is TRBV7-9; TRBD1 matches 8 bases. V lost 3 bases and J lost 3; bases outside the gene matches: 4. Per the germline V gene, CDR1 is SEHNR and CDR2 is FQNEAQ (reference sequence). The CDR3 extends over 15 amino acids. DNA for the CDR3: TGTGCCAGCAGCTTGACAGGGGAGGTCAATCAGCCCCAGCATTTT. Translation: CASSLTGEVNQPQHF. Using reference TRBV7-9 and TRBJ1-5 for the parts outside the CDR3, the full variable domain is DTGVSQNPRHKITKRGQNVTFRCDPISEHNRLYWYRQTLGQGPEFLTYFQNEAQLEKSRLLSDRFSAERPKGSFSTLEIQRTEQGDSAMYLCASSLTGEVNQPQHFGDGTRLSIL.

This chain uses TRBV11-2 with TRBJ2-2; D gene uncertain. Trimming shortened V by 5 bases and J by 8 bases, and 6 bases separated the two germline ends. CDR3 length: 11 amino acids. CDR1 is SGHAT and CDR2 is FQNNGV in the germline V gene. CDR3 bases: TGTGCCAGCAGCCCCCGGGGGGAGCTGTTTTTT. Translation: CASSPRGELFF.

The DNA for the CDR3 is TGCGCCAGCAGCTTGGATAGGACAGAGAAGAATTCACCCCTCCACTTT. Its translation is CASSLDRTEKNSPLHF. V and J are TRBV5-1 and TRBJ1-6, with a weak D call TRBD1 (6 bases). The germline CDR1 and CDR2 sequences are SGHRS and YFSETQ. V lost 0 bases to trimming and J lost 7 bases, with 14 bases between them. The CDR3 totals 16 residues.

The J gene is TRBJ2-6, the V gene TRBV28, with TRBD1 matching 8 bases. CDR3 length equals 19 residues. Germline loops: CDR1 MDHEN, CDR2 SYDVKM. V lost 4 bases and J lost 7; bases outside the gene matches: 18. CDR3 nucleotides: TGTGCCAGCAGTTCAAGGGGGCTACGACAGGGGCTTAGAGCCAACGTCCTGACTTTC. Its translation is CASSSRGLRQGLRANVLTF.

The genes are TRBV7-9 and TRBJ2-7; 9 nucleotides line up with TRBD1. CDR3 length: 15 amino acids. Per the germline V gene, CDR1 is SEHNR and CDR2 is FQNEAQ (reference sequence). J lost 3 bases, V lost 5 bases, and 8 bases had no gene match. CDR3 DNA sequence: TGTGCCAGCAGCGACCCGGGACAGGGCCGCTACGAGCAGTACTTC. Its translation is CASSDPGQGRYEQYF.

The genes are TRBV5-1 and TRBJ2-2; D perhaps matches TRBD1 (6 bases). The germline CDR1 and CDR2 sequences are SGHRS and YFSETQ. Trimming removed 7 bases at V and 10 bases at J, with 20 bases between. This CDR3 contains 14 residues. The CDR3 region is CASARGGTAAELFF. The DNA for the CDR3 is TGCGCCAGCGCCCGAGGGGGAACGGCGGCGGAGCTGTTTTTT.

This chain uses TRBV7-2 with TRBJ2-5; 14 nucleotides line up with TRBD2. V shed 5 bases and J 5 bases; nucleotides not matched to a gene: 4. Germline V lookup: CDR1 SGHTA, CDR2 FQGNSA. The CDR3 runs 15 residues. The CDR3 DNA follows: TGTGCCAGCAGCCGGGGACTAGCGGGAGCCGAGACCCAGTACTTC. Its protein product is CASSRGLAGAETQYF.

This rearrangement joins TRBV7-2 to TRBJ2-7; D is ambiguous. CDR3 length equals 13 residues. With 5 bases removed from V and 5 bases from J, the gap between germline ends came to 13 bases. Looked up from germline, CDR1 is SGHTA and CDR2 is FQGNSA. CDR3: CASSPTPVNEQYF. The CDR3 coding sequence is TGTGCCAGCAGCCCAACGCCAGTCAACGAGCAGTACTTC.

The CDR3 region is CASSRERGIGSGNTIYF. In nucleotides, the CDR3 is TGTGCCAGCAGCCGCGAACGGGGAATAGGGTCTGGAAACACCATATATTTT. The chain combines TRBV4-2 with TRBJ1-3; D is unresolved. The germline V gene has CDR1 LGHNA and CDR2 YNFKEQ. Trimming removed 4 bases from V and 1 base from J, with 17 bases in between. The CDR3 covers 17 residues.

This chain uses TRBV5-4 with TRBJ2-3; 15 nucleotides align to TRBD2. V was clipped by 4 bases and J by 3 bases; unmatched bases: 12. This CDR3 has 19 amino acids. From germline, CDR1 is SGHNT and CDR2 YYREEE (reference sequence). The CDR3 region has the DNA TGTGCCAGCAGCCCAGTCCCGGGACTAGCGGGAGGATATACAGATACGCAGTATTTT. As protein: CASSPVPGLAGGYTDTQYF.

CDR3 DNA sequence: TGTGCCAGCAGCTTATCCTCAGGGGAGCGGACGACCTACGAGCAGTACTTC. Translation: CASSLSSGERTTYEQYF. The rearrangement uses TRBV7-8 and TRBJ2-7; a possible D gene is TRBD1 (6 bases). The CDR3 loop spans 17 amino acids. Germline V gene lookup returns CDR1 SGHVS and CDR2 FQNEAQ. Trimming stripped 2 bases from V and 2 bases from J, with 19 bases between.

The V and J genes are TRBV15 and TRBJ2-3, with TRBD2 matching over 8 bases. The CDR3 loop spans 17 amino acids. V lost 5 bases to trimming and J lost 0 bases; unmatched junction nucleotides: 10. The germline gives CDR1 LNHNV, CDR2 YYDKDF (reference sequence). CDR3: CATSALGRGLSTDTQYF. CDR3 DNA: TGTGCCACCAGCGCGCTCGGGAGGGGCCTAAGCACAGATACGCAGTATTTT. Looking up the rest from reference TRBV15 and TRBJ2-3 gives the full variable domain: DAMVIQNPRYQVTQFGKPVTLSCSQTLNHNVMYWYQQKSSQAPKLLFHYYDKDFNNEADTPDNFQSRRPNTSFCFLDIRSPGLGDTAMYLCATSALGRGLSTDTQYFGPGTRLTVL.